This note documents a single TCR beta chain sequence. The data are from a study of early T cells in non-severe SARS-CoV-2 infection. Study background: Sequencing input comprised bulk RNA from unsorted whole blood; chain pairing was not available.

Looked up from germline, CDR1 is SGHTA and CDR2 is FQGNSA. V gave up 1 base and J gave up 5 bases, with 14 bases separating them. This CDR3 contains 15 residues. Individually, cDNA molecules had unique molecular identifiers attached to them. MiXCR was run by TCRdb on the 5' RACE reads, yielding one entry per CDR3 protein. The sample has approximately 64,000 distinct CDR3 sequences; roughly a sixth are singletons. The sequences come from whole blood, collected at baseline. The TCR comes from an adult who was a healthcare worker with PCR-confirmed SARS-CoV-2 infection or an uninfected control (not recorded which). This chain joins TRBV7-2 and TRBJ2-5; perhaps TRBD1 as D (5 bases). DNA of the CDR3: TGTGCCAGCAGCTTAGATTACAGGTCTTTGGAGACCCAGTACTTC. It encodes CASSLDYRSLETQYF. Variable domain in full (rest from reference TRBV7-2 and TRBJ2-5): GAGVSQSPSNKVTEKGKDVELRCDPISGHTALYWYRQSLGQGLEFLIYFQGNSAPDKSGLPSDRFSAERTGGSVSTLTIQRTQQEDSAVYLCASSLDYRSLETQYFGPGTRLLVL.